A selection of T cell receptor beta chains follows, all from one sample in a study of CD8 T cells in ankylosing spondylitis. In TCRdb, the 5' RACE reads were re-called with MiXCR into one record per CDR3 protein. This sample has about 240,000 distinct CDR3 sequences; roughly 10% occur once, and the top ten carry 5.5% to 8%. Sequenced input: blood, either unsorted or a sorted T cell fraction (not recorded which). The source is a male donor with ankylosing spondylitis or in good health (not recorded which). Each CDR3 is given with its conserved first and last residue. Each record gives: V gene, J gene, clone size, D gene, CDR3 DNA, CDR3 protein. A D gene is named only where the DNA matches it firmly. Not every row has a clone size; where given, it reads once, few, many or a size class.

TRBV5-1	TRBJ2-1	few	TRBD2	TGCGCCAGCAGCCGAGGGACTAGCGGTGATGAGCAGTTCTTC	CASSRGTSGDEQFF
TRBV5-1	TRBJ1-4	many	TRBD1	TGCGCCAGCAGTCGGGACAGTGGAAATGAAAAACTGTTTTTT	CASSRDSGNEKLFF
TRBV7-9	TRBJ2-5	few	-	TGTGCCAGCAGCGCAAAGGAGACCCAGTACTTC	CASSAKETQYF
TRBV20-1	TRBJ2-7	many	TRBD2	TGCAGTGCTAGTAAACTAGCGGGCCTCTACGAGCAGTACTTC	CSASKLAGLYEQYF
TRBV7-8	TRBJ2-3	-	-	TGTGCCAGCAGCAGGGTAGGGGTCCGAATAGATACGCAGTATTTT	CASSRVGVRIDTQYF
TRBV12-3/TRBV12-4	TRBJ2-1	many	-	TGTGCCAGCAGCCTAGCCAATGAGCAGTTCTTC	CASSLANEQFF
TRBV28	TRBJ1-2	many	-	TGTGCCAGCACCCCTGAGTTGGGGAGGGGTGGCTACACCTTC	CASTPELGRGGYTF
TRBV28	TRBJ1-6	many	TRBD1	TGTGCCCGTCAAAGGGAGACAGGGAGCTCCTATAATTCACCCCTCCACTTT	CARQRETGSSYNSPLHF
TRBV19	TRBJ2-2	many	-	TGTGCCAGCTCCTACATCCCCGTGGTTTCGGCCGGGGAGCTGTTTTTT	CASSYIPVVSAGELFF
TRBV5-1	TRBJ2-2	-	TRBD1	TGCGCCAGCGGTATATCAGGGGGCGCGGACACCGGGGAGCTGTTTTTT	CASGISGGADTGELFF
TRBV28	TRBJ2-1	-	TRBD2	TGTGCCAGCAGTTTTCCCCGGGAGGGCCTTTTCAATGAGCAGTTCTTC	CASSFPREGLFNEQFF
TRBV10-3	TRBJ2-3	many	TRBD2	TGTGCCATCAGCCCGGGAGGCTTAGCAGATACGCAGTATTTT	CAISPGGLADTQYF
TRBV5-1	TRBJ2-5	-	TRBD1	TGCGCCAGCGAAAGAAGACCGGGACAGGAAGAGACCCAGTACTTC	CASERRPGQEETQYF
TRBV19	TRBJ2-3	few	-	TGTGCCAGTAGCCGCAGGTCCATCCTTTCTAGCACAGATACGCAGTATTTT	CASSRRSILSSTDTQYF
TRBV7-8	TRBJ1-1	many	-	TGTGCCAGCAGCTTTGAAGGGGACACTGAAGCTTTCTTT	CASSFEGDTEAFF
TRBV7-9	TRBJ2-7	few	TRBD1	TGTGCCAGCAGCTTAGACGCCGGGACAGGGGCCCACGAGCAGTACTTC	CASSLDAGTGAHEQYF
TRBV7-9	TRBJ1-2	few	-	TGTGCCAGCACTGGCTCTGAGATGTGGGGCGGCTACACCTTC	CASTGSEMWGGYTF